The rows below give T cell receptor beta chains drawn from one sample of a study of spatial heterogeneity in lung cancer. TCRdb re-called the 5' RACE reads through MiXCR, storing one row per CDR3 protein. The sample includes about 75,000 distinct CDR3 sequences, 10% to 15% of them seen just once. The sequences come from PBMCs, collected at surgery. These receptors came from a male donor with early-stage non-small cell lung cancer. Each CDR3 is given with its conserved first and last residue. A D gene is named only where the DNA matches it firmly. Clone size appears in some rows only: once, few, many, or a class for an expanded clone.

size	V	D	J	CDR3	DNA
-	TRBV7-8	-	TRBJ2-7	CASSLNKASSYEQYF	TGTGCCAGCAGCTTAAACAAGGCCAGCTCCTACGAGCAGTACTTC
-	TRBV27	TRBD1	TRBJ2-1	CASSFDREYVNEQFF	TGTGCCAGCAGTTTCGACAGGGAATATGTCAATGAGCAGTTCTTC
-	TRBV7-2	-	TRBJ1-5	CASSLEAGRGGQPQHF	TGTGCCAGCAGCTTAGAAGCGGGGCGAGGAGGACAGCCCCAGCATTTT
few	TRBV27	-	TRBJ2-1	CASSFAYNEQFF	TGTGCCAGCAGTTTTGCATACAATGAGCAGTTCTTC
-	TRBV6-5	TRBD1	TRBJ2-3	CASSLDRVRDTQYF	TGTGCCAGCAGTTTGGACAGGGTGAGAGATACGCAGTATTTT
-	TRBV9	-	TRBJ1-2	CASSATGHGYTF	TGTGCCAGCAGCGCCACAGGGCATGGCTACACCTTC
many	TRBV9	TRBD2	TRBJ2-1	CASSEPPGGRADNEQFF	TGTGCCAGCAGCGAGCCCCCTGGCGGGAGGGCCGACAATGAGCAGTTCTTC
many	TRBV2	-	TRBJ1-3	CASSRSWGNTIYF	TGTGCCAGCAGTCGTAGCTGGGGAAACACCATATATTTT
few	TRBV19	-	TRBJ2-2	CASSTPGELFF	TGTGCCAGTAGCACACCGGGGGAGCTGTTTTTT
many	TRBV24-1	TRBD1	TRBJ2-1	CATSDSQGGLNEQFF	TGTGCCACCAGTGATTCACAGGGGGGCCTGAATGAGCAGTTCTTC
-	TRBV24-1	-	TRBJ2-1	CATSDLQGPGQFF	TGTGCCACCAGTGATTTGCAAGGCCCTGGGCAGTTCTTC
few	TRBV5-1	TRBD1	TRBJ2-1	CASSPFLRDRGDNEQFF	TGCGCCAGCAGCCCCTTCCTTCGGGACAGGGGAGACAATGAGCAGTTCTTC
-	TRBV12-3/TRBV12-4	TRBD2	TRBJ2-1	CASSSGTSGGENEQFF	TGTGCCAGCAGTTCCGGGACTAGCGGAGGGGAGAATGAGCAGTTCTTC
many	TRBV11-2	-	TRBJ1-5	CASSRTGRNQPQHF	TGTGCCAGCAGCCGAACGGGGAGGAATCAGCCCCAGCATTTT
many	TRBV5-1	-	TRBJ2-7	CASSEVASYEQYF	TGCGCCAGCAGCGAAGTGGCATCCTACGAGCAGTACTTC
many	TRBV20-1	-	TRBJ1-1	CSARRQMNTEAFF	TGCAGTGCTAGGAGACAAATGAACACTGAAGCTTTCTTT
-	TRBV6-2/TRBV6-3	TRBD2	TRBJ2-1	CASSHPPGLAGAGEQFF	TGTGCCAGCAGCCACCCTCCGGGACTAGCGGGAGCGGGTGAGCAGTTCTTC
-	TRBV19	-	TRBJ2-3	CASSAPRDTQYF	TGTGCCAGTAGTGCCCCAAGGGATACGCAGTATTTT
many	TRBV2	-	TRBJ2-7	CASKDDSYEQYF	TGTGCCAGCAAGGATGACTCCTACGAGCAGTACTTC
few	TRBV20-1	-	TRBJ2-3	CSAREGPTTDTQYF	TGCAGTGCTAGAGAGGGACCGACCACAGATACGCAGTATTTT
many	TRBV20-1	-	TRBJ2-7	CSARDQTGEQYF	TGCAGTGCTAGAGATCAAACAGGAGAGCAGTACTTC
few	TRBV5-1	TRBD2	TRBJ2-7	CASSLASGSFYEQYF	TGCGCCAGCAGCTTGGCTAGCGGGAGTTTCTACGAGCAGTACTTC